Shown below are 26 T cell receptor beta chains from a single sample sequenced in a study of blood T cell repertoires in COVID-19. Assay used: immunoSEQ multiplex PCR; TCRdb lists only in-frame clones, some missing. The table has 150,000 to 200,000 clones, around 91% seen once; the top ten hold less than 0.7%. The sequenced material came from peripheral blood. Receptors were obtained from a man aged 50 to 60 with acute or convalescent COVID-19.

The chain employs TRBV10-3 and TRBJ1-4, with TRBD1 matching 9 bases. Trimming cost V 10 bases and J 7 bases; bases outside gene matches: 10. This CDR3 comprises 14 residues. CDR1 is ENHRY and CDR2 is SYGVKD in the germline V gene. CDR3 DNA: TGTGCCACGAAAGAGACAGGGGGTCGTGAAAAACTGTTTTTT. Its protein is CATKETGGREKLFF.

This chain joins TRBV6-5 and TRBJ1-5; a possible D gene is TRBD1 (6 bases). Germline loops: CDR1 MNHEY, CDR2 SVGAGI. There are 14 residues in the CDR3. The V and J ends lost 7 bases and 9 bases respectively, with 19 bases between them. The CDR3 is CASTDRQGQGPQHF. DNA for the CDR3: TGTGCCAGCACCGATAGGCAGGGGCAAGGGCCCCAGCATTTT.

The chain employs TRBV4-2 and TRBJ2-5; 8 nucleotides agree with TRBD2. Germline V gene lookup returns CDR1 LGHNA and CDR2 YNFKEQ. The V gene end was trimmed by 3 bases and the J gene end by 5 bases; junction bases not matched to a gene: 8. This CDR3 has 15 amino acids. The CDR3 nucleotides are TGTGCCAGCAGCCATGTAACGGGGGGGCCCGAGACCCAGTACTTC. It is translated as CASSHVTGGPETQYF.

This clone was found a few times. The chain carries TRBV28 and TRBJ1-5, with D possibly being TRBD1 (6 bases). V was cut by 1 base and J by 0 bases, with 16 bases left in between. Germline V gene sequence: CDR1 MDHEN, CDR2 SYDVKM. CDR3 size: 18 residues. DNA of the CDR3: TGTGCCAGCAGTTTATCGAAAAGGGCCAGGGGTAGCAATCAGCCCCAGCATTTT. The encoded protein is CASSLSKRARGSNQPQHF.

This clone is a singleton in its sample. The V gene is TRBV19, the J gene TRBJ1-5; TRBD1 aligns across 7 bases. The CDR3 is 14 amino acids. Germline CDR1 and CDR2: LNHDA and SQIVND (reference sequence). V trimming: 3 bases; J trimming: 7 bases; junction bases outside the gene matches: 6. CDR3: CASSMARGYQPQHF. The CDR3 coding sequence is TGTGCCAGTAGTATGGCCAGGGGGTACCAGCCCCAGCATTTT. Looking up the rest from reference TRBV19 and TRBJ1-5 gives the full variable domain: DGGITQSPKYLFRKEGQNVTLSCEQNLNHDAMYWYRQDPGQGLRLIYYSQIVNDFQKGDIAEGYSVSREKKESFPLTVTSAQKNPTAFYLCASSMARGYQPQHFGDGTRLSIL.

The rearrangement uses TRBV18 and TRBJ2-1; 10 bases are shared with TRBD1. CDR1 is KGHSH, CDR2 LQKENI, per germline. The CDR3 loop spans 14 amino acids. Trimming removed 3 bases from V and 7 bases from J; junction bases left unmatched: 3. CDR3 sequence reads: CASSPTGGWNEQFF. CDR3 nucleotide sequence: TGTGCCAGCTCACCGACAGGGGGCTGGAATGAGCAGTTCTTC.

The V call is TRBV28, the J call TRBJ1-2; TRBD1 aligns across 7 bases. V was pared by 4 bases and J by 4 bases, with 3 bases of the junction left unmatched. This CDR3 region has 13 residues. From germline, CDR1 is MDHEN and CDR2 SYDVKM. CDR3 loop: CASSSTGAYGYTF. CDR3 coding DNA: TGTGCCAGCAGTTCCACAGGGGCCTATGGCTACACCTTC.

The chain is built from TRBV15 and TRBJ2-5; maybe TRBD1 (6 bases). Germline V gives CDR1 LNHNV, CDR2 YYDKDF (reference sequence). Trimming left V 0 bases short and J 9 bases short, with 8 bases between. This CDR3 region has 12 residues. The CDR3 nucleotides read TGTGCCACCAGCAGAGATAAGGGGGCCCAGTACTTC. Encoded protein: CATSRDKGAQYF.

V usage is TRBV28 and J usage is TRBJ1-5; 10 nucleotides match TRBD1. V lost 5 bases to trimming and J lost 6 bases; unmatched junction nucleotides: 7. CDR1 and CDR2 from the germline V gene are MDHEN and SYDVKM. This CDR3 is 15 amino acids long. The CDR3 DNA reads as TGTGCCAGCAGTACCCCGCGGACAGGGGGTCAGCCCCAGCATTTT. Protein sequence: CASSTPRTGGQPQHF.

The rearrangement joins TRBV21-1 to TRBJ2-6; TRBD1 is taken as the D call from the table, unchecked against the DNA. TRBV21-1 is noted as a pseudogene. This CDR3 has 17 residues. The CDR3 loop reads CASSDIHRGSGANVLTF. CDR3 DNA sequence: TGTGCCAGCAGCGATATCCACAGGGGCTCTGGGGCCAACGTCCTGACTTTC.

The V call is TRBV19, the J call TRBJ2-2, with D possibly TRBD2 on 6 matching bases. This CDR3 is 17 amino acids long. Trimming left V 6 bases short and J 2 bases short, with 19 bases between. Germline lookup yields CDR1 LNHDA and CDR2 SQIVND (reference sequence). CDR3 in amino acids: CASRTDASAPNTGELFF. In DNA form, the CDR3 reads TGTGCCAGTAGGACTGATGCTAGCGCGCCTAACACCGGGGAGCTGTTTTTT.

Only one count was recorded for this clone. The CDR3 here is CASGLGEYTEAFF. CDR3 DNA: TGTGCTAGTGGTTTGGGCGAGTACACTGAAGCTTTCTTT. The chain combines TRBV12-5 with TRBJ1-1; D ambiguous. This CDR3 has 13 amino acids. V lost 1 base to trimming and J lost 3 bases, with 6 bases between them. The germline gives CDR1 LGHNT, CDR2 FRNRAP.

The chain has TRBV6-4 and TRBJ2-3; a weak D match, TRBD2 (6 bases). The CDR3 contains 13 residues. Trimming removed 6 bases from V and 6 bases from J, with 13 bases in between. CDR1 is MRHNA, CDR2 SNTAGT, per germline. CDR3 protein: CASSVGGADTQYF. The CDR3 DNA reads TGTGCCAGCAGCGTAGGCGGGGCGGATACGCAGTATTTT.

The chain has TRBV25-1 and TRBJ2-1, with D possibly being TRBD1 (6 bases). The CDR3 contains 17 residues. V was pared by 3 bases and J by 5 bases, with 20 bases between. CDR1 is MGHDK, CDR2 SYGVNS, per germline. The CDR3 loop reads CASSDFGQSHPNNEQFF. CDR3 nucleotides: TGTGCCAGCAGTGATTTTGGACAGTCCCACCCGAACAATGAGCAGTTCTTC.

The chain carries TRBV15 and TRBJ2-7; unclear D gene. The ends were cut back, 1 base at V and 7 bases at J, with 5 bases in the middle. The CDR3 contains 11 residues. Germline V lookup: CDR1 LNHNV, CDR2 YYDKDF (reference sequence). The CDR3 is CATSRGVEQYF. CDR3 sequence (DNA): TGTGCCACCAGCAGAGGAGTTGAGCAGTACTTC.

This chain links TRBV19 with TRBJ1-5; 7 bases agree with TRBD1. The CDR3 has 13 amino acids. After removal of 5 bases from V and 11 bases from J, the junction contained 9 bases not matched to a gene. Germline V gene sequence: CDR1 LNHDA, CDR2 SQIVND (reference sequence). The CDR3 DNA reads as TGTGCCAGTAGTCCACAGGGGCCTAGGGCCCAGCATTTT. The encoded protein is CASSPQGPRAQHF.

In its sample, this clone was seen a few times. The same CDR3 also results from other DNA sequences found in this sample. The CDR3 DNA sequence: TGCGCCAGCAGCAGGACTAGCTCCTACGAGCAGTACTTC. Translation gives CASSRTSSYEQYF. This chain uses TRBV5-1 with TRBJ2-7, with TRBD2 matching 7 bases. This CDR3 has 13 amino acids. Per germline, CDR1 SGHRS and CDR2 YFSETQ. V shed 4 bases and J 0 bases; nucleotides not matched to a gene: 1. Drawing the rest from reference TRBV5-1 and TRBJ2-7, the complete variable domain is KAGVTQTPRYLIKTRGQQVTLSCSPISGHRSVSWYQQTPGQGLQFLFEYFSETQRNKGNFPGRFSGRQFSNSRSEMNVSTLELGDSALYLCASSRTSSYEQYFGPGTRLTVT.

J is TRBJ2-3 and V is TRBV11-2; no definite D call. V shed 7 bases and J shed 2 bases, with 22 bases lying between them. This CDR3 region has 17 residues. Germline V lookup: CDR1 SGHAT, CDR2 FQNNGV. CDR3 residues: CASNYGWRRRTTDTQYF. The CDR3 region has the DNA TGTGCCAGCAACTACGGGTGGCGACGCAGAACCACAGATACGCAGTATTTT. The complete variable domain, with remaining parts taken from reference TRBV11-2 and TRBJ2-3, reads EAGVAQSPRYKIIEKRQSVAFWCNPISGHATLYWYQQILGQGPKLLIQFQNNGVVDDSQLPKDRFSAERLKGVDSTLKIQPAKLEDSAVYLCASNYGWRRRTTDTQYFGPGTRLTVL.

In DNA form, the CDR3 reads TGCAGTTCCGAGTGGGGAAACACCATATATTTT. It encodes CSSEWGNTIYF. The rearrangement links TRBV20-1 to TRBJ1-3; no clear D gene. Trimming removed 8 bases from V and 4 bases from J, with 9 bases in between. Germline assignment: CDR1 DFQATT and CDR2 SNEGSKA (reference sequence). The CDR3 spans 11 residues.

The chain couples TRBV7-9 to TRBJ1-1; 7 positions match TRBD1. Germline V gene lookup returns CDR1 SEHNR and CDR2 FQNEAQ (reference sequence). J was trimmed by 4 bases and V by 4 bases; bases with no gene match: 6. The CDR3 is 14 amino acids. CDR3 residues: CASSSQGGSTEAFF. CDR3 nucleotide sequence: TGTGCCAGCAGCTCCCAGGGGGGAAGCACTGAAGCTTTCTTT. The full variable domain, completed using reference TRBV7-9 and TRBJ1-1, is DTGVSQNPRHKITKRGQNVTFRCDPISEHNRLYWYRQTLGQGPEFLTYFQNEAQLEKSRLLSDRFSAERPKGSFSTLEIQRTEQGDSAMYLCASSSQGGSTEAFFGQGTRLTVV.

This clone was seen only a few times. V is TRBV28 and J is TRBJ2-7; a weak D match, TRBD2 (6 bases). V lost 6 bases to trimming and J lost 3 bases, with 18 bases between them. Germline loops: CDR1 MDHEN, CDR2 SYDVKM. This CDR3 spans 15 amino acids. CDR3 protein: CASSKLIGGLYEQYF. CDR3 nucleotides: TGTGCCAGCAGCAAGCTTATCGGGGGTCTCTACGAGCAGTACTTC.

V and J are TRBV5-1 and TRBJ2-6; the match to TRBD1 covers 9 bases. Germline CDR1 reads SGHRS; CDR2 reads YFSETQ. J was trimmed by 0 bases and V by 4 bases; bases with no gene match: 5. The CDR3 totals 17 residues. The chain's CDR3 is CASSTGQGYSGANVLTF. Written as DNA, the CDR3 is TGCGCCAGCAGCACTGGACAGGGGTACTCTGGGGCCAACGTCCTGACTTTC. The complete variable domain, with remaining parts taken from reference TRBV5-1 and TRBJ2-6, reads KAGVTQTPRYLIKTRGQQVTLSCSPISGHRSVSWYQQTPGQGLQFLFEYFSETQRNKGNFPGRFSGRQFSNSRSEMNVSTLELGDSALYLCASSTGQGYSGANVLTFGAGSRLTVL.

This chain uses TRBV2 with TRBJ1-4, with D possibly being TRBD1 (5 bases). Germline V gene lookup returns CDR1 SNHLY and CDR2 FYNNEI. The CDR3 extends over 14 amino acids. Trimming cost V 7 bases and J 4 bases, with 13 bases left between them. The CDR3 sequence is CASNPWGFNEKLFF. The CDR3 DNA follows: TGTGCCAGCAACCCGTGGGGCTTTAATGAAAAACTGTTTTTT.

This clone was counted once. The chain uses TRBV30 and TRBJ2-2; TRBD2 matches 14 bases. V gave up 7 bases and J gave up 4 bases; unmatched junction bases: 8. Germline CDR1 and CDR2: GTSNPN and SVGIG (reference sequence). The CDR3 sequence is 16 residues long. The CDR3 region is CASMGLAGEATGELFF. The CDR3 region has the DNA TGTGCCTCGATGGGACTAGCGGGGGAAGCCACCGGGGAGCTGTTTTTT.

This rearrangement joins TRBV7-9 to TRBJ1-2, with D perhaps matching TRBD1 (5 bases). The germline gives CDR1 SEHNR, CDR2 FQNEAQ (reference sequence). V lost 4 bases and J 4 bases, leaving 19 bases between the germline ends. The length of the CDR3 is 16 residues. This CDR3 is CASSSYTAREGYGYTF. The CDR3 nucleotides read TGTGCCAGCAGCTCGTATACTGCCAGGGAGGGCTATGGCTACACCTTC. The entire variable domain, with the rest obtained from reference TRBV7-9 and TRBJ1-2, is as follows: DTGVSQNPRHKITKRGQNVTFRCDPISEHNRLYWYRQTLGQGPEFLTYFQNEAQLEKSRLLSDRFSAERPKGSFSTLEIQRTEQGDSAMYLCASSSYTAREGYGYTFGSGTRLTVV.

J is TRBJ2-7 and V is TRBV4-2; 10 bases agree with TRBD2. Germline assignment: CDR1 LGHNA and CDR2 YNFKEQ. The CDR3 sequence is 16 residues long. V gave up 1 base and J gave up 6 bases; unmatched junction bases: 9. CDR3 DNA sequence: TGTGCCAGCAGCCAAGTTGGGACTAGCGCTCTGGCCGAGCAGTACTTC. It codes for CASSQVGTSALAEQYF.